This T cell receptor (beta chain) was documented in a study of T-cell memory formation after mild COVID-19. Study-level information: Clusters were largely donor specific.

There are a few counts of this clonotype. Its antigen is as yet unknown. The CDR3 extends over 15 amino acids. The ends were cut back, 2 bases at V and 1 base at J, with 11 bases in the middle. Germline assignment: CDR1 SEHNR and CDR2 FQNEAQ (reference sequence). Study-wide points: Cross-reactive memory appears to have joined, as suggested by some responding clones showing up in pre-infection memory. CD4+ contracting clones were mainly CM and EM; CD8+ ones, EMRA. Day 15 to 85 contractors were CD4/CD8 balanced; later expanders leaned CD4+.

TCRdb processed the 5' RACE reads anew with MiXCR; each CDR3 protein has one entry. This sample has more than 300,000 distinct CDR3 sequences, with more than 13% found just once. The TCR originated in a man aged 18 to 29 who had mild COVID-19 (a few samples of this study predate the infection). Cell type and time point are not known. The chain couples TRBV7-9 to TRBJ2-5, with a tentative D call TRBD2 (5 bases). Specimen: PBMCs or a T cell subset sorted from them (not recorded which). The CDR3 DNA sequence: TGTGCCAGCAGCTTAATCTTCGGGGTCCAAGAGACCCAGTACTTC. The encoded protein is CASSLIFGVQETQYF.